This passage covers 32 T cell receptor beta chains from one sample sequenced in a study of T-cell reconstitution after alpha-beta-depleted transplantation in children. During its preparation, the TCRbeta library received unique molecular identifiers. TCRdb ran MiXCR on the PCR reads and lists one entry per CDR3 protein. The sample shows a few hundred thousand distinct CDR3 sequences, 13% of them seen only once. The sequencing here drew on PBMCs, mostly from graft donor cells, taken 360 days after TCRalphabeta/CD19-depleted stem cell transplant. All receptors come from a male patient aged 10 to 17 who had a stem cell transplant for acute myeloid leukemia, so the T cells may come from the graft donor.

This clonotype was counted ten times or more. The chain couples TRBV11-2 to TRBJ2-7, with D tentatively TRBD2 (5 bases). The germline V and J ends were trimmed by 0 bases and 5 bases, with 20 bases remaining between them. The germline V gene encodes CDR1 SGHAT and CDR2 FQNNGV. This CDR3 contains 17 residues. CDR3 loop: CASSLETPSLGFHEQYF. In DNA form, the CDR3 reads TGTGCCAGCAGCTTAGAAACCCCCTCACTAGGGTTCCACGAGCAGTACTTC.

This clonotype was observed once. An end of the junction differs from the germline gene, which may be a read error. This chain links TRBV20-1 with TRBJ2-3; TRBD2 agrees at 10 bases. Germline assignment: CDR1 DFQATT and CDR2 SNEGSKA (reference sequence). CDR3 length: 15 amino acids. This CDR3 reads CCARGGTSGTDTQYF. The CDR3, as DNA: TGCTGTGCTAGAGGCGGGACTAGCGGCACAGATACGCAGTATTTT.

This clonotype was picked up many times. The chain employs TRBV5-1 and TRBJ2-7, with unresolved D. The CDR3 totals 15 residues. Germline loops: CDR1 SGHRS, CDR2 YFSETQ. V was pared by 0 bases and J by 1 base, with 11 bases between. The CDR3 here is CASSLALGRSYEQYF. CDR3 DNA sequence: TGCGCCAGCAGCTTGGCTCTGGGCAGGTCCTACGAGCAGTACTTC.

This clonotype came up many times. The V gene is TRBV20-1, the J gene TRBJ2-5; weak D call: TRBD2 (5 bases). V shed 3 bases and J shed 0 bases, with 8 bases lying between them. CDR1 is DFQATT, CDR2 SNEGSKA, per germline (reference sequence). The CDR3 is 13 amino acids. The CDR3 reads CSASGRDQETQYF. The CDR3 coding sequence is TGCAGTGCTAGCGGGCGGGACCAAGAGACCCAGTACTTC.

This chain links TRBV29-1 with TRBJ2-3; D is undetermined. This CDR3 comprises 12 residues. CDR1 SQVTM and CDR2 ANQGSEA come from the germline V gene. V lost 7 bases to trimming and J lost 6 bases, with 14 bases between them. The CDR3 nucleotides read TGCAGCGCTAGAAACCCGGTCGATACGCAGTATTTT. Its translation: CSARNPVDTQYF.

This clonotype occurred many times. V gene TRBV4-3 combines with J gene TRBJ2-7; D ambiguous. This CDR3 has 13 residues. The V end lost 4 bases, the J end lost 3 bases, and 10 bases lay between the germline ends. CDR1 is LGHNA and CDR2 is YSLEER in the germline V gene. CDR3 amino acids: CASSPILNYEQYF. CDR3 nucleotides: TGCGCCAGCAGCCCCATACTCAACTACGAGCAGTACTTC.

This clonotype has just a few counts. V usage is TRBV6-2 or TRBV6-3 and J usage is TRBJ2-7, with D possibly being TRBD1 (5 bases). Deletions cut 9 bases from V and 0 bases from J, with 15 bases between. The germline gives CDR1 MNHEY, CDR2 SVGEGT. The length of the CDR3 is 14 residues. The CDR3 nucleotides are TGTGCCAGTCCTACACGACAGTCCTCCTACGAGCAGTACTTC. It is translated as CASPTRQSSYEQYF.

This clonotype has just a few counts. The chain links TRBV5-1 to TRBJ2-1, with D unresolved. CDR1 and CDR2 from the germline V gene are SGHRS and YFSETQ. This CDR3 is 16 amino acids long. V gave up 0 bases and J gave up 0 bases, with 10 bases separating them. The CDR3 sequence is CASSLGLEPSYNEQFF. Here the CDR3 DNA reads TGCGCCAGCAGCTTGGGACTGGAACCCTCCTACAATGAGCAGTTCTTC.

The gene calls are TRBV18 and TRBJ2-4; TRBD2 might be the D (5 bases). V dropped 3 bases and J dropped 2 bases, with 8 bases sitting between them. CDR1 is KGHSH, CDR2 LQKENI, per germline. This CDR3 has 14 residues. The CDR3 loop is CASSPSGTKNIQYF. The CDR3 DNA reads as TGTGCCAGCTCACCCTCGGGGACCAAAAACATTCAGTACTTC.

The table lists this clonotype with a few counts. The J gene is TRBJ2-5, the V gene TRBV29-1, with TRBD2 matching 13 bases. V shed 8 bases and J 9 bases; nucleotides not matched to a gene: 9. The CDR3 is made up of 13 amino acids. The V gene's germline CDR1 is SQVTM and CDR2 ANQGSEA. This chain's CDR3 is CSPGLAGEGPQYF. CDR3 DNA sequence: TGCAGCCCTGGACTAGCGGGAGAAGGTCCCCAGTACTTC.

V is TRBV7-8 and J is TRBJ2-1, with D possibly being TRBD2 (5 bases). The germline gives CDR1 SGHVS, CDR2 FQNEAQ. The V end lost 0 bases, the J end lost 5 bases, and 14 bases lay between the germline ends. The CDR3 is 16 residues long. The CDR3 DNA is TGTGCCAGCAGCTTAGCGCTTACGGGAATCCACAATGAGCAGTTCTTC. Residues: CASSLALTGIHNEQFF.

This clonotype was seen more than once but under ten times. The rearrangement links TRBV5-1 to TRBJ2-1, with 7 bases fitting TRBD1. The CDR3 is 16 residues long. V was pared by 3 bases and J by 9 bases, with 15 bases of the junction left unmatched. Germline values: CDR1 SGHRS, CDR2 YFSETQ. In DNA form, the CDR3 reads TGCGCCAGCAGCTCCCCGAGGGGGCTAGCCGTGAGTGAGCAGTTCTTC. Translated: CASSSPRGLAVSEQFF.

In its sample, this clonotype was seen a few times. J is TRBJ2-2 and V is TRBV2, with 7 bases aligning to TRBD1. Germline V gives CDR1 SNHLY, CDR2 FYNNEI. CDR3 size: 14 residues. With V trimmed by 11 bases and J by 5 bases, 11 bases remained unmatched. The CDR3, as DNA: TGTGCCGATCGACAGGGTACCGGTACCGGGGAGCTGTTTTTT. Encoded protein: CADRQGTGTGELFF.

The V gene is TRBV28, the J gene TRBJ2-7; D is possibly TRBD2 (6 bases). Germline loops: CDR1 MDHEN, CDR2 SYDVKM. Trimming pared 5 bases from V and 0 bases from J, leaving 20 bases between. The CDR3 extends over 17 amino acids. In DNA form, the CDR3 reads TGTGCCAGCAGTATAATTTTGCGGGACCCGAGCTCCTACGAGCAGTACTTC. Protein sequence: CASSIILRDPSSYEQYF.

The genes are TRBV7-3 and TRBJ2-7; D may be TRBD2 (6 bases). Trimming took off 2 bases at V and 0 bases at J, with 11 bases between the two ends. The CDR3 runs to 15 residues. Germline V gene sequence: CDR1 SGHTA, CDR2 FQGTGA. The CDR3 loop is CASSLRRGPSYEQYF. The CDR3 DNA reads as TGTGCCAGCAGCTTACGGCGGGGCCCCTCCTACGAGCAGTACTTC.

Points on this clonotype: This CDR3 is missing its conserved last phenylalanine or tryptophan, likely due to a read error. The V call is TRBV10-3, the J call TRBJ1-4, with 7 positions matching TRBD1. The germline V gene has CDR1 ENHRY and CDR2 SYGVKD. The CDR3 is made up of 14 amino acids. The V gene end was trimmed by 6 bases and the J gene end by 6 bases; junction bases not matched to a gene: 7. CDR3 sequence: CAIRGQSEDEKLFY. The CDR3 bases are TGTGCCATCAGGGGACAGTCGGAAGATGAAAAACTGTTTTAT.

The chain has TRBV23-1 and TRBJ2-5; D possibly matches TRBD1 or TRBD2 (5 bases each). TRBV23-1 is classed as an ORF, of uncertain function. With 0 bases removed from V and 2 bases from J, the gap between germline ends came to 22 bases. The CDR3 has 19 amino acids. CDR3 nucleotides: TGCGCCAGCAGTCAATCGGTTTTGGGATTTGGGGGTACTCAAGAGACCCAGTACTTC. This encodes CASSQSVLGFGGTQETQYF.

The rearrangement links TRBV7-8 to TRBJ1-4; no definite D call. This CDR3 comprises 12 residues. Germline V gives CDR1 SGHVS, CDR2 FQNEAQ. V gave up 6 bases and J gave up 8 bases, with 10 bases separating them. The chain's CDR3 is CASRYQQEKLFF. In DNA form, the CDR3 reads TGTGCCAGCAGATACCAACAAGAAAAACTGTTTTTT. Filled out from reference TRBV7-8 and TRBJ1-4, the complete variable domain reads GAGVSQSPRYKVAKRGQDVALRCDPISGHVSLFWYQQALGQGPEFLTYFQNEAQLDKSGLPSDRFFAERPEGSVSTLKIQRTQQEDSAVYLCASRYQQEKLFFGSGTQLSVL.

This clonotype was picked up many times. The chain employs TRBV20-1 and TRBJ2-1; weak D call: TRBD2 (6 bases). V gave up 2 bases and J gave up 5 bases, with 13 bases separating them. CDR3 length equals 14 residues. Germline CDR1 and CDR2: DFQATT and SNEGSKA (reference sequence). CDR3 sequence: CSARRLAQNNEQFF. The CDR3 coding sequence is TGCAGTGCTAGACGGCTAGCGCAAAACAATGAGCAGTTCTTC.

The chain recombines TRBV4-2 with TRBJ2-7; D not resolved. CDR1 LGHNA and CDR2 YNFKEQ come from the germline V gene. This CDR3 has 15 residues. V dropped 1 base and J dropped 5 bases, with 15 bases sitting between them. This chain's CDR3 is CASSQGPVPVHEQYF. DNA of the CDR3: TGTGCCAGCAGCCAAGGCCCGGTTCCTGTCCACGAGCAGTACTTC.

This clonotype was seen many times. This chain connects TRBV29-1 to TRBJ2-5; D remains ambiguous. The CDR3 contains 11 residues. The germline V gene has CDR1 SQVTM and CDR2 ANQGSEA. Trimming took off 6 bases at V and 5 bases at J, with 10 bases between the two ends. CDR3 sequence (DNA): TGCAGCGTCGGTGTATGGGAGACCCAGTACTTC. Translated: CSVGVWETQYF.

This clonotype was counted between two and nine times. This sequence joins TRBV5-1 and TRBJ1-5; no clear D gene. From germline, CDR1 is SGHRS and CDR2 YFSETQ. V lost 4 bases, J lost 9 bases, and 17 bases lay in between. The CDR3 length is 14 residues. The CDR3 sequence: CASSHAPAVGPQHF. The CDR3 DNA sequence: TGCGCCAGCAGCCACGCCCCAGCTGTGGGGCCCCAGCATTTT.

The rearrangement links TRBV6-5 to TRBJ2-3; D is uncertain. The CDR3 is 11 residues long. The germline V gene encodes CDR1 MNHEY and CDR2 SVGAGI. The V end was cut by 1 base, the J end by 7 bases, with 3 bases between. The CDR3 sequence: CASSYLNTQYF. The CDR3 DNA reads as TGTGCCAGCAGTTACTTGAATACGCAGTATTTT.

The rearrangement links TRBV29-1 to TRBJ2-1; D uncertain. The V and J ends lost 1 base and 6 bases respectively, with 13 bases between them. The CDR3 contains 14 residues. Germline CDR1 SQVTM, CDR2 ANQGSEA. CDR3 in DNA: TGCAGCGTTGAAGTTCGGGTTACGGGCAATGAGCAGTTCTTC. Protein sequence: CSVEVRVTGNEQFF.

This clonotype has only a few counts. The gene calls are TRBV7-9 and TRBJ2-3, with TRBD1 matching 11 bases. The trim removed 5 bases at V and 6 bases at J, leaving 13 bases unmatched. Germline CDR1 reads SEHNR; CDR2 reads FQNEAQ (reference sequence). The CDR3 length is 17 residues. Written as DNA, the CDR3 is TGTGCCAGCAGCCCGAGGGGGACAGGGGGTCCCGACGATACGCAGTATTTT. Translating gives CASSPRGTGGPDDTQYF. Full variable domain (rest looked up from reference TRBV7-9 and TRBJ2-3): DTGVSQNPRHKITKRGQNVTFRCDPISEHNRLYWYRQTLGQGPEFLTYFQNEAQLEKSRLLSDRFSAERPKGSFSTLEIQRTEQGDSAMYLCASSPRGTGGPDDTQYFGPGTRLTVL.

This clonotype was recorded a few times. The chain recombines TRBV4-3 with TRBJ2-5; D gene ambiguous. V was pared by 1 base and J by 1 base, with 10 bases between. From germline, CDR1 is LGHNA and CDR2 YSLEER. The CDR3 contains 15 residues. DNA of the CDR3: TGCGCCAGCAGCCAAGGAGTCCAAAGCCAAGAGACCCAGTACTTC. As protein: CASSQGVQSQETQYF.

This clonotype was counted between two and nine times. The chain joins TRBV27 to TRBJ2-1, with 8 bases fitting TRBD1. Trimming at V came to 3 bases and at J to 7 bases, leaving 8 bases not matched to a gene. The CDR3 totals 15 residues. The germline V gene encodes CDR1 MNHEY and CDR2 SMNVEV (reference sequence). DNA for the CDR3: TGTGCCAGCAGTTTTCAGATCAGGGGGCTGAATGAGCAGTTCTTC. This codes for CASSFQIRGLNEQFF.

The chain carries TRBV20-1 and TRBJ2-3; 10 bases align to TRBD2. The trim removed 6 bases at V and 1 base at J, leaving 16 bases unmatched. This CDR3 spans 18 amino acids. Germline lookup yields CDR1 DFQATT and CDR2 SNEGSKA (reference sequence). CDR3 DNA sequence: TGCAGTGCCAGGATCAGGGGCGCGCTAGCGGGAGGCACAGATACGCAGTATTTT. As protein: CSARIRGALAGGTDTQYF.

There are a few counts of this clonotype. The V and J genes are TRBV20-1 and TRBJ2-2; D is perhaps TRBD1 (5 bases). CDR1 is DFQATT, CDR2 SNEGSKA, per germline (reference sequence). The CDR3 consists of 13 residues. V lost 3 bases and J lost 8, with 13 bases in between. CDR3 bases: TGCAGTGCTAGTGGCAGGGTAGGAGGGGAGCTGTTTTTT. Translated: CSASGRVGGELFF.

The V gene is TRBV28, the J gene TRBJ2-5; tentatively, D is TRBD1 or TRBD2 (5 bases each). This CDR3 spans 13 amino acids. The germline gives CDR1 MDHEN, CDR2 SYDVKM. The V gene lost 5 bases and the J gene lost 8 bases, with 15 bases spanning the gap. The CDR3 region is CASSLPRGRTQYF. CDR3 DNA: TGTGCCAGCAGTCTCCCCCGGGGACGAACCCAGTACTTC. The whole variable domain, remainder taken from reference TRBV28 and TRBJ2-5, is DVKVTQSSRYLVKRTGEKVFLECVQDMDHENMFWYRQDPGLGLRLIYFSYDVKMKEKGDIPEGYSVSREKKERFSLILESASTNQTSMYLCASSLPRGRTQYFGPGTRLLVL.

The rearrangement links TRBV18 to TRBJ2-7; no definite D call. Trimming pared 6 bases from V and 5 bases from J, leaving 11 bases between. CDR1 and CDR2 from the germline V gene are KGHSH and LQKENI. The CDR3 loop spans 12 amino acids. DNA for the CDR3: TGTGCCAGCTCGTCATTGGGCGACGAGCAGTACTTC. This translates into CASSSLGDEQYF.

A note on this clonotype: Lacking the conserved final phenylalanine or tryptophan, this CDR3 likely reflects a read error. The genes are TRBV7-2 and TRBJ2-1; 8 bases line up with TRBD2. V trimming: 1 base; J trimming: 4 bases; junction bases outside the gene matches: 3. The CDR3 runs 15 residues. CDR1 is SGHTA, CDR2 FQGNSA, per germline. This chain's CDR3 is CASSLELAAYNEQFL. In nucleotides, the CDR3 is TGTGCCAGCAGCTTAGAACTAGCGGCGTACAATGAGCAGTTCCTC.